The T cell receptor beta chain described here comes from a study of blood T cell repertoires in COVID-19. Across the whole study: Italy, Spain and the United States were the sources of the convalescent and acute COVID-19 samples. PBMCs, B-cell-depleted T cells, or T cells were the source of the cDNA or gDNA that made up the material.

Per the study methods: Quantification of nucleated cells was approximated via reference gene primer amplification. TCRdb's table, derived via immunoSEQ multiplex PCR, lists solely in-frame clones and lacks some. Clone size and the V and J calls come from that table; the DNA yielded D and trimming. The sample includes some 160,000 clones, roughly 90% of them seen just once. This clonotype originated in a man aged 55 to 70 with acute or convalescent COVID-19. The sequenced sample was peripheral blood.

The CDR3 nucleotides read TGTGCCAGCAGCCAAGGCGGGGCAGGGTATCGAGGTGGCTACACCTTC. The encoded protein is CASSQGGAGYRGGYTF. The chain has TRBV14 and TRBJ1-2, with D perhaps TRBD1 (5 bases). Trimming pared 1 base from V and 7 bases from J, leaving 19 bases between. CDR1 and CDR2 from the germline V gene are SGHDN and FVKESK. The CDR3 contains 16 residues. Full variable domain (remainder filled in from reference TRBV14 and TRBJ1-2): EAGVTQFPSHSVIEKGQTVTLRCDPISGHDNLYWYRRVMGKEIKFLLHFVKESKQDESGMPNNRFLAERTGGTYSTLKVQPAELEDSGVYFCASSQGGAGYRGGYTFGSGTRLTVV.